The 29 T cell receptor beta chains presented below share a single source sample, sequenced in a study of a mutant IDH1 vaccine in newly diagnosed glioma. The time point denotes: baseline, week 1 (first vaccination visit). Treatment given: pre-vaccination baseline after standard-of-care therapy. The table came from immunoSEQ multiplex PCR; TCRdb's copy has only in-frame clones and leaves some out. The table shows about 100,000 clones, with around four fifths occurring only once. This specimen consisted of PBMCs, obtained from a glioma patient treated with radiotherapy, temozolomide or both. The receptors derive from a man between 35 and 55 years old with glioma.

This rearrangement joins TRBV5-5 to TRBJ1-1; D unclear. V lost 2 bases and J 5 bases, leaving 16 bases between the germline ends. The CDR3 is 15 amino acids. Germline V gives CDR1 SGHKS, CDR2 YYEKEE (reference sequence). The CDR3 protein is CASSFSTTLGTEAFF. Written as DNA, the CDR3 is TGTGCCAGCAGCTTTTCAACCACCTTGGGTACTGAAGCTTTCTTT.

The V and J genes are TRBV30 and TRBJ1-1, with a possible D match to TRBD1 (5 bases). The germline gives CDR1 GTSNPN, CDR2 SVGIG (reference sequence). V was clipped by 0 bases and J by 1 base, with 9 bases between them. The CDR3 has 14 residues. CDR3 amino acids: CAWSVRQGNTEAFF. CDR3 bases: TGTGCCTGGAGTGTACGGCAGGGGAACACTGAAGCTTTCTTT.

This clone was observed a few times. This sequence joins TRBV19 and TRBJ1-4; 7 bases map to TRBD1. Germline lookup yields CDR1 LNHDA and CDR2 SQIVND (reference sequence). The V segment lost 5 bases and the J segment 8 bases; nucleotides outside the gene matches: 11. The CDR3 contains 15 residues. This chain's CDR3 is CASSSNRDRGEKLFF. CDR3 sequence (DNA): TGTGCCAGTAGTTCTAACCGGGACAGAGGCGAAAAACTGTTTTTT.

This chain uses TRBV5-1 with TRBJ1-1; D is ambiguous. Germline-derived CDR1 and CDR2 are SGHRS and YFSETQ. Trimming pared 5 bases from V and 2 bases from J, leaving 10 bases between. The CDR3 totals 13 residues. Here the CDR3 DNA reads TGCGCCAGCAGTCCCAATATTAACACTGAAGCTTTCTTT. This encodes CASSPNINTEAFF. Supplemented by reference TRBV5-1 and TRBJ1-1, the full variable domain reads KAGVTQTPRYLIKTRGQQVTLSCSPISGHRSVSWYQQTPGQGLQFLFEYFSETQRNKGNFPGRFSGRQFSNSRSEMNVSTLELGDSALYLCASSPNINTEAFFGQGTRLTVV.

This clone was picked up a small number of times. This chain joins TRBV9 and TRBJ1-1; tentatively, D is TRBD1 (6 bases). CDR1 SGDLS and CDR2 YYNGEE come from the germline V gene. The CDR3 covers 12 residues. The ends were cut back, 0 bases at V and 6 bases at J, with 6 bases in the middle. CDR3 amino acids: CASSVGGPEAFF. The CDR3 DNA sequence: TGTGCCAGCAGCGTAGGGGGGCCTGAAGCTTTCTTT.

The chain has TRBV7-2 and TRBJ2-7, with unresolved D. This CDR3 is 11 amino acids long. Germline V gene lookup returns CDR1 SGHTA and CDR2 FQGNSA. The V and J ends lost 2 bases and 3 bases respectively, with 2 bases between them. The CDR3 reads CASSLIYEQYF. CDR3 nucleotide sequence: TGTGCCAGCAGCTTAATCTACGAGCAGTACTTC.

The genes are TRBV5-5 and TRBJ1-2; D not resolved. The CDR3 loop spans 13 amino acids. Trimming pared 2 bases from V and 6 bases from J, leaving 11 bases between. The germline V gene has CDR1 SGHKS and CDR2 YYEKEE (reference sequence). The CDR3 DNA follows: TGTGCCAGCAGCTTACCCGGGAAGAATGGCTACACCTTC. Amino acids: CASSLPGKNGYTF.

V gene TRBV14 combines with J gene TRBJ2-7; D is possibly TRBD2 (6 bases). This CDR3 has 14 amino acids. Germline-derived CDR1 and CDR2 are SGHDN and FVKESK. V lost 1 base and J lost 6, with 13 bases in between. In DNA form, the CDR3 reads TGTGCCAGCAGCCAAGTCATGGGGGGAGGCGAGCAGTACTTC. Amino acid sequence: CASSQVMGGGEQYF.

Only a few counts were recorded for this clone. V is TRBV30 and J is TRBJ1-1; no definite D call. Germline-derived CDR1 and CDR2 are GTSNPN and SVGIG (reference sequence). The CDR3 loop spans 12 amino acids. The germline V and J ends were trimmed by 1 base and 10 bases, with 13 bases remaining between them. The CDR3 reads CAWSEGRSGAFF. In DNA, the CDR3 is TGTGCCTGGAGTGAGGGCCGATCGGGAGCTTTCTTT.

The gene calls are TRBV6-5 and TRBJ2-1; TRBD2 might be the D (6 bases). CDR3 length: 15 residues. V dropped 6 bases and J dropped 8 bases, with 20 bases sitting between them. From germline, CDR1 is MNHEY and CDR2 SVGAGI. CDR3 nucleotides: TGTGCCAGCAGGACCCATTCGGGTTCTAGCGATGAGCAGTTCTTC. Its protein is CASRTHSGSSDEQFF.

The chain carries TRBV29-1 and TRBJ2-2; no reliable D call. Trimming removed 6 bases at V and 4 bases at J, with 6 bases between. Germline V gene data show CDR1 as SQVTM and CDR2 as ANQGSEA. The CDR3 is 11 amino acids. In DNA, the CDR3 is TGCAGCGTGATTTTCACCGGGGAGCTGTTTTTT. Protein: CSVIFTGELFF.

The table lists this clone with a count of one. The V and J genes are TRBV4-3 and TRBJ2-3, with D possibly being TRBD2 (7 bases). Trimming took 0 bases from V and 4 from J, leaving 17 bases between them. This CDR3 has 17 amino acids. Germline V gives CDR1 LGHNA, CDR2 YSLEER. For the CDR3, the DNA is TGCGCCAGCAGCCAAGAGAGGGGGGGTTCTATTCCAGATACGCAGTATTTT. Translated: CASSQERGGSIPDTQYF.

The chain links TRBV6-1 to TRBJ1-1, with 8 bases matching TRBD1. J lost 4 bases, V lost 6 bases, and 4 bases had no gene match. This CDR3 has 13 amino acids. Germline CDR1 and CDR2: MNHNS and SASEGT. The CDR3: CASRDRAGTEAFF. As DNA, the CDR3 is TGTGCCAGCAGGGACAGGGCGGGCACTGAAGCTTTCTTT.

The V and J genes are TRBV4-3 and TRBJ1-6, with D maybe TRBD1 (5 bases). The CDR3 extends over 14 amino acids. Germline CDR1 and CDR2: LGHNA and YSLEER. V was cut by 5 bases and J by 4 bases, with 9 bases left in between. DNA of the CDR3: TGCGCCAGCAGCTTACAGGTTTATAATTCACCCCTCCACTTT. It specifies CASSLQVYNSPLHF.

V is TRBV13 and J is TRBJ2-2; D gene ambiguous. This CDR3 is 14 amino acids long. The V gene lost 0 bases and the J gene lost 5 bases, with 7 bases spanning the gap. The germline V gene encodes CDR1 PRHDT and CDR2 FYEKMQ (reference sequence). The DNA for the CDR3 is TGTGCCAGCAGCTTAGGCCGGTTTACCGGGGAGCTGTTTTTT. Residues: CASSLGRFTGELFF.

There are a few counts of this clone. V gene TRBV19 combines with J gene TRBJ2-5; 7 nucleotides line up with TRBD1. The DNA matches TRBJ2-7 better at its end, which makes the J call doubtful. The CDR3 runs 14 residues. Germline V lookup: CDR1 LNHDA, CDR2 SQIVND (reference sequence). CDR3 residues: CASSGTAITYEQYF. In DNA, the CDR3 is TGTGCCAGTAGTGGGACAGCTATTACCTACGAGCAGTACTTC.

The rearrangement uses TRBV7-6 and TRBJ2-1; 11 nucleotides line up with TRBD2. With 3 bases clipped from V and 4 bases from J, the junction kept 5 bases outside the gene matches. Germline-derived CDR1 and CDR2 are SGHVS and FNYEAQ. The CDR3 runs to 16 residues. CDR3 in DNA: TGTGCCAGCAGCTTGGTAGCGGGAGGGTGGTACAATGAGCAGTTCTTC. Protein: CASSLVAGGWYNEQFF.

This clone was detected a few times. The rearrangement joins TRBV30 to TRBJ2-7; TRBD1 matches 7 bases. Germline V lookup: CDR1 GTSNPN, CDR2 SVGIG (reference sequence). After removal of 0 bases from V and 3 bases from J, the junction contained 5 bases not matched to a gene. This CDR3 spans 14 amino acids. CDR3 nucleotide sequence: TGTGCCTGGAGTGTACTAAGACAGGGCTACGAGCAGTACTTC. Its translation is CAWSVLRQGYEQYF.

V usage is TRBV2 and J usage is TRBJ1-6; weak D call: TRBD1 (6 bases). This CDR3 contains 14 residues. V shed 6 bases and J shed 8 bases, with 14 bases lying between them. CDR1 SNHLY and CDR2 FYNNEI come from the germline V gene. CDR3 DNA: TGTGCCAGCAGCCCAGACAGGATCGATTCACCCCTCCACTTT. As protein: CASSPDRIDSPLHF.

The CDR3 sequence: CASSSLGDTQYF. CDR3 DNA: TGTGCCAGCAGCTCACTAGGGGATACGCAGTATTTT. V is TRBV11-2 and J is TRBJ2-3; TRBD2 might be the D (5 bases). Per the germline V gene, CDR1 is SGHAT and CDR2 is FQNNGV. The CDR3 is 12 amino acids. The V end was cut by 4 bases, the J end by 6 bases, with 8 bases between.

V and J are TRBV7-2 and TRBJ1-5; unclear D gene. The CDR3 has 15 residues. Per germline, CDR1 SGHTA and CDR2 FQGNSA. The germline V and J ends were trimmed by 3 bases and 0 bases, with 9 bases remaining between them. CDR3 nucleotides: TGTGCCAGCAGCTTCGAAGGTAATAGCAATCAGCCCCAGCATTTT. Protein product: CASSFEGNSNQPQHF.

V and J are TRBV10-3 and TRBJ1-1; TRBD1 aligns across 7 bases. CDR3 length: 13 residues. V lost 7 bases to trimming and J lost 7 bases; unmatched junction nucleotides: 9. Germline CDR1 is ENHRY and CDR2 is SYGVKD. The CDR3 reads CAITVATGSEAFF. The CDR3 nucleotides are TGTGCCATCACCGTGGCGACAGGGAGTGAAGCTTTCTTT.

The chain recombines TRBV27 with TRBJ1-5; D not certain. The CDR3 spans 16 residues. V lost 2 bases and J 1 base, leaving 12 bases between the germline ends. CDR1 and CDR2 (germline): MNHEY, SMNVEV (reference sequence). The CDR3 DNA follows: TGTGCCAGCAGTTTAGTCCCCCCTGGGAGCAATCAGCCCCAGCATTTT. Amino acid sequence: CASSLVPPGSNQPQHF.

This clone occurred a few times. The chain is built from TRBV9 and TRBJ1-2; no reliable D call. Germline assignment: CDR1 SGDLS and CDR2 YYNGEE. The CDR3 is made up of 12 amino acids. Trimming pared 0 bases from V and 2 bases from J, leaving 2 bases between. In DNA form, the CDR3 reads TGTGCCAGCAGCGTAGGGAACTATGGCTACACCTTC. The encoded protein is CASSVGNYGYTF.

This clone was found a few times. This CDR3 is CALGGNTIYF. The CDR3, as DNA: TGTGCGCTAGGTGGAAACACCATATATTTT. V usage is TRBV6-1 and J usage is TRBJ1-3; D is ambiguous. From germline, CDR1 is MNHNS and CDR2 SASEGT. This CDR3 region has 10 residues.

In the case of this clone: A junction end diverges from the germline sequence, so it may reflect a read error. CDR3 residues: CASSLGRGQVETQYF. The CDR3 bases are TGTGCTAGCAGCTTAGGACGGGGGCAGGTGGAGACCCAGTACTTC. This chain uses TRBV7-7 with TRBJ2-5; tentatively, D is TRBD1 or TRBD2 (6 bases each). The CDR3 consists of 15 residues. Germline V gene lookup returns CDR1 SSHAT and CDR2 FNYEAQ (reference sequence).

The chain has TRBV6-5 and TRBJ2-2, with 10 bases aligning to TRBD1. Per the germline V gene, CDR1 is MNHEY and CDR2 is SVGAGI. J gave up 0 bases and V 4 bases, and 2 bases lay outside the gene matches. CDR3 length: 16 residues. This CDR3 reads CASSLTGGPNTGELFF. CDR3 nucleotides: TGTGCCAGCAGTTTGACAGGGGGCCCGAACACCGGGGAGCTGTTTTTT.

The V call is TRBV30, the J call TRBJ2-1; 9 bases map to TRBD2. V dropped 3 bases and J dropped 7; count of bases not matched to a gene: 4. Per the germline V gene, CDR1 is GTSNPN and CDR2 is SVGIG (reference sequence). The CDR3 has 13 amino acids. DNA of the CDR3: TGTGCCTGGAGATCTAGCGGGGCAAATGAGCAGTTCTTC. This gives the protein CAWRSSGANEQFF.

The chain links TRBV19 to TRBJ2-3, with 7 bases identical to TRBD2. Germline trimming cut 6 bases from V and 4 bases from J; bases unmatched to any gene: 13. The CDR3 runs to 16 residues. CDR1 LNHDA and CDR2 SQIVND come from the germline V gene (reference sequence). The CDR3 bases are TGTGCCAGTAGGCCGCAGGGAGGGCCCCTCTCAGATACGCAGTATTTT. Amino acids: CASRPQGGPLSDTQYF.